The 6 T cell receptor beta chains listed next were all sequenced from one sample in a study of beta chain features in type 1 diabetes. Every isolated RNA sample was fully reverse transcribed, so sequencing captured expressed TCRB transcripts. Using immunoSEQ multiplex PCR, the repertoire was profiled, and TCRdb retains in-frame clones only, with some absent. The profile shows under 450,000 clones, 14% of them singletons. The material sequenced was naive CD4+ T cells from blood. All receptors come from a man younger than 45 in good health.

The CDR3 DNA sequence: TGTGCCAGCTCATCAACGTCACAGGGAGCCGAGCAGTACGTC. Residues: CASSSTSQGAEQYV. V usage is TRBV18 and J usage is TRBJ2-7; tentative D call: TRBD1 (6 bases). This CDR3 region has 14 residues. The V end lost 5 bases, the J end lost 6 bases, and 17 bases lay between the germline ends. Germline V CDR1 and CDR2: KGHSH, LQKENI.

This chain joins TRBV30 and TRBJ1-4, with 8 bases fitting TRBD1. The CDR3 consists of 14 residues. Trimming at V came to 5 bases and at J to 7 bases, leaving 9 bases not matched to a gene. Per germline, CDR1 GTSNPN and CDR2 SVGIG (reference sequence). DNA for the CDR3: TGTGCCTGGGACAGGGGAGTCTTTGGTGAAAAACTGTTTTTT. Its protein product is CAWDRGVFGEKLFF.

This clone was detected a few times. The V gene is TRBV5-4, the J gene TRBJ2-3; no clear D gene. Germline CDR1 is SGHNT and CDR2 is YYREEE (reference sequence). Trimming pared 3 bases from V and 0 bases from J, leaving 11 bases between. This CDR3 contains 15 residues. Here the CDR3 reads CASSSDPLSTDTQYF. For the CDR3, the DNA is TGTGCCAGCAGCTCCGACCCTCTGAGCACAGATACGCAGTATTTT. Full variable domain (outside the CDR3, taken from reference TRBV5-4 and TRBJ2-3): ETGVTQSPTHLIKTRGQQVTLRCSSQSGHNTVSWYQQALGQGPQFIFQYYREEENGRGNFPPRFSGLQFPNYSSELNVNALELDDSALYLCASSSDPLSTDTQYFGPGTRLTVL.

This clone was counted between two and nine times. The V gene is TRBV20-1, the J gene TRBJ1-1; D gene ambiguous. The V gene lost 2 bases and the J gene lost 6 bases, with 7 bases spanning the gap. Germline V gene lookup returns CDR1 DFQATT and CDR2 SNEGSKA (reference sequence). This CDR3 has 11 amino acids. The CDR3 nucleotides read TGCAGTGCTAGACTTTACGCTGAAGCTTTCTTT. It translates to CSARLYAEAFF.

This clone was picked up a small number of times. The chain recombines TRBV15 with TRBJ2-7; D not certain. From germline, CDR1 is LNHNV and CDR2 YYDKDF (reference sequence). The CDR3 has 14 residues. V was pared by 0 bases and J by 6 bases, with 12 bases between. The CDR3 is CATSRDKGRFEQYV. In DNA, the CDR3 is TGTGCCACCAGCAGAGATAAGGGTAGATTCGAGCAGTACGTC.

Here the CDR3 DNA reads TGCGCCAGCAGTTGGGACGGGAACACTGAAGCTTTCTTT. Protein product: CASSWDGNTEAFF. The chain recombines TRBV10-2 with TRBJ1-1, with D possibly TRBD1 on 5 matching bases. Germline CDR1 reads WSHSY; CDR2 reads SAAADI. There are 13 residues in the CDR3. V was trimmed by 5 bases and J by 1 base, leaving 8 bases between them.